This TCR beta chain was profiled in a study of T cell changes during pregnancy in multiple sclerosis. CDR1 is SGHVS and CDR2 is FQNEAQ in the germline V gene. This CDR3 comprises 16 residues. Trimming removed 3 bases from V and 4 bases from J, with 16 bases in between. The method was immunoSEQ multiplex PCR; TCRdb's version includes in-frame clones alone and lacks a portion of them. Among 91,000 or so clones, roughly 92% were seen once, and the ten largest hold 2% to 2.5%. Sequenced material: peripheral blood, taken after pregnancy. The chain has TRBV7-8 and TRBJ1-3, with D unclear. The sequence was collected from a female donor with multiple sclerosis, enrolled in a pregnancy study. CDR3 sequence: CASSLGGRYGGNTIYF. The CDR3 coding sequence is TGTGCCAGCAGCTTGGGAGGGAGGTACGGAGGAAACACCATATATTTT. Drawing the rest from reference TRBV7-8 and TRBJ1-3, the complete variable domain is GAGVSQSPRYKVAKRGQDVALRCDPISGHVSLFWYQQALGQGPEFLTYFQNEAQLDKSGLPSDRFFAERPEGSVSTLKIQRTQQEDSAVYLCASSLGGRYGGNTIYFGEGSWLTVV.